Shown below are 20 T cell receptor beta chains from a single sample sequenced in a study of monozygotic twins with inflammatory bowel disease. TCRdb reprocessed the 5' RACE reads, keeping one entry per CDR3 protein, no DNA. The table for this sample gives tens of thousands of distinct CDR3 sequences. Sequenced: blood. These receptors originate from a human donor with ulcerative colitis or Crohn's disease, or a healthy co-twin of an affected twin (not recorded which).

CDR3 amino acids: CASSQEPGADTQYF. The chain links TRBV3-1 to TRBJ2-3. Germline V gene data show CDR1 as LGHDT and CDR2 as YNNKEL (reference sequence). This CDR3 contains 14 residues.

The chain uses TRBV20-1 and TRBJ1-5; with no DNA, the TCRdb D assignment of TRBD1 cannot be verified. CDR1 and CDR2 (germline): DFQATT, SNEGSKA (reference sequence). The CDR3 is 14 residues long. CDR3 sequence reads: CRREEGARNQPQHF.

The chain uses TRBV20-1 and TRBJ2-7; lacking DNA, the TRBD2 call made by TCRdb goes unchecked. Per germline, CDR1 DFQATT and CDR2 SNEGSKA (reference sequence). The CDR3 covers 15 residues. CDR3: CSARGLAVFSYEQYF.

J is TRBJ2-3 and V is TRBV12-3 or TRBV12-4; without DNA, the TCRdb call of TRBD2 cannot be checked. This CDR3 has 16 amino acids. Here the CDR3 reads CASSSPGLATTDTQYF.

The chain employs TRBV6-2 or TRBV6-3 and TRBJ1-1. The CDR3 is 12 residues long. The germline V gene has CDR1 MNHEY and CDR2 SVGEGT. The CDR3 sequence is CASSYSRTEAFF.

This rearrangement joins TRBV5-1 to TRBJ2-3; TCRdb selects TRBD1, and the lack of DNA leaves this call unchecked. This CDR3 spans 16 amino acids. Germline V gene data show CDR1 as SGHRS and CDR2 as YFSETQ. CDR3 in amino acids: CASSPLAGGTTDTQYF.

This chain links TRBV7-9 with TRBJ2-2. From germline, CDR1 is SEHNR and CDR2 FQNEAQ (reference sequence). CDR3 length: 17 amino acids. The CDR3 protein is CASSFLGGASNTGELFF.

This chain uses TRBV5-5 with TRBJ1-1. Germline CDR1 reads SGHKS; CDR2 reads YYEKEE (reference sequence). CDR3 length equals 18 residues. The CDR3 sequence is CASSSPAGGPVTNTEAFF. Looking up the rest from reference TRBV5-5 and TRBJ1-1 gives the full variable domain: DAGVTQSPTHLIKTRGQQVTLRCSPISGHKSVSWYQQVLGQGPQFIFQYYEKEERGRGNFPDRFSARQFPNYSSELNVNALLLGDSALYLCASSSPAGGPVTNTEAFFGQGTRLTVV.

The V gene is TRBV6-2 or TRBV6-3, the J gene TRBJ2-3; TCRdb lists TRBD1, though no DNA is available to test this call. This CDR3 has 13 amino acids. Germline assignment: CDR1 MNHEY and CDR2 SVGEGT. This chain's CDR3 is CASSYRDPDTQYF.

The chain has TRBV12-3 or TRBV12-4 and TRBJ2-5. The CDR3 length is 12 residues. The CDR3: CASNQGQESQYF.

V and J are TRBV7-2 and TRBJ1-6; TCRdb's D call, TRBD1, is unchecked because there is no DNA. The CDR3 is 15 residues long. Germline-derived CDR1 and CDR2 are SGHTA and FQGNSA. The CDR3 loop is CASSVVPLANSPLHF.

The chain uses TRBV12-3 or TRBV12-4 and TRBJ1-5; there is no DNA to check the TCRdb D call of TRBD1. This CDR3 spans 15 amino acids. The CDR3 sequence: CASSQGTGSYQPQHF.

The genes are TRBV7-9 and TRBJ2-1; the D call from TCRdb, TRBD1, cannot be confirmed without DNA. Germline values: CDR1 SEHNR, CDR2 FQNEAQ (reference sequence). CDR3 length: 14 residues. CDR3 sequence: CASSLAQGGNEQFF.

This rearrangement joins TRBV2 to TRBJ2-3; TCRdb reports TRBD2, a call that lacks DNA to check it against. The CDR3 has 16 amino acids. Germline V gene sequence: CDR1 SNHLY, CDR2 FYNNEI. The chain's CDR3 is CASSEWEGLAPDTQYF.

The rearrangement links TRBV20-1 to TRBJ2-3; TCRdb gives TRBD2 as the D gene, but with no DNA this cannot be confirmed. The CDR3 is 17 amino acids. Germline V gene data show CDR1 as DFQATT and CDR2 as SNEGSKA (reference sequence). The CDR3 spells CSARPGLAGGSTDTQYF.

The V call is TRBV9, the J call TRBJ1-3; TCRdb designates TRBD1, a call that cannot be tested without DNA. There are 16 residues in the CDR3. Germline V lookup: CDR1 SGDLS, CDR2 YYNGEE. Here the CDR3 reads CASSVWTGESGNTIYF.

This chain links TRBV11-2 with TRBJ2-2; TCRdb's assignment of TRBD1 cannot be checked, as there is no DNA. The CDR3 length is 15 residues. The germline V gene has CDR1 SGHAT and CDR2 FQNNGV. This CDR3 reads CASSLGWTLPGELFF.

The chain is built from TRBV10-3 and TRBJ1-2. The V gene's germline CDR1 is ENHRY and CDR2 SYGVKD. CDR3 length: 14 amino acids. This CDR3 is CAIRDRGGDYGYTF.

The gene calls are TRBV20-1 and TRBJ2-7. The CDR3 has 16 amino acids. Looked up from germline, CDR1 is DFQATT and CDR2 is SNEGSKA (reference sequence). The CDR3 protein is CSARDLMRRSSYEQYF.

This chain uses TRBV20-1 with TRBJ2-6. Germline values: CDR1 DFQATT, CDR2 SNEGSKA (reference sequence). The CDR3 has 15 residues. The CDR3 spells CSAVDGSSGANVLTF.